The entry below describes one T cell receptor (beta chain). Its antigen remains unknown. This sample stems from a study of cytomegalovirus exposure and HLA in healthy donors. Study-level points and caveats: In a later analysis, V- and J-gene trimming of beta chains associated with a DCLRE1C missense variant, replicated independently.

CDR3 length: 13 residues. The V gene end was trimmed by 5 bases and the J gene end by 8 bases; junction bases not matched to a gene: 4. CDR1 is LNHDA and CDR2 is SQIVND in the germline V gene (reference sequence). The PCR ran on 60 Vbeta and 13 Jbeta primers. Sequencing used immunoSEQ multiplex PCR; TCRdb keeps in-frame clones, though not all of them. The sample shows 130,000 to 150,000 clones, roughly 73% of them seen only once. The sample comprised PBMCs. The chain recombines TRBV19 with TRBJ1-4, with 8 bases matching TRBD1. The TCR comes from a woman aged 18-29 years in good health and CMV-seronegative. The DNA of the CDR3 is TGTGCCAGTAGTCCGGACAGGGCAGAAAAACTGTTTTTT. Protein sequence: CASSPDRAEKLFF.